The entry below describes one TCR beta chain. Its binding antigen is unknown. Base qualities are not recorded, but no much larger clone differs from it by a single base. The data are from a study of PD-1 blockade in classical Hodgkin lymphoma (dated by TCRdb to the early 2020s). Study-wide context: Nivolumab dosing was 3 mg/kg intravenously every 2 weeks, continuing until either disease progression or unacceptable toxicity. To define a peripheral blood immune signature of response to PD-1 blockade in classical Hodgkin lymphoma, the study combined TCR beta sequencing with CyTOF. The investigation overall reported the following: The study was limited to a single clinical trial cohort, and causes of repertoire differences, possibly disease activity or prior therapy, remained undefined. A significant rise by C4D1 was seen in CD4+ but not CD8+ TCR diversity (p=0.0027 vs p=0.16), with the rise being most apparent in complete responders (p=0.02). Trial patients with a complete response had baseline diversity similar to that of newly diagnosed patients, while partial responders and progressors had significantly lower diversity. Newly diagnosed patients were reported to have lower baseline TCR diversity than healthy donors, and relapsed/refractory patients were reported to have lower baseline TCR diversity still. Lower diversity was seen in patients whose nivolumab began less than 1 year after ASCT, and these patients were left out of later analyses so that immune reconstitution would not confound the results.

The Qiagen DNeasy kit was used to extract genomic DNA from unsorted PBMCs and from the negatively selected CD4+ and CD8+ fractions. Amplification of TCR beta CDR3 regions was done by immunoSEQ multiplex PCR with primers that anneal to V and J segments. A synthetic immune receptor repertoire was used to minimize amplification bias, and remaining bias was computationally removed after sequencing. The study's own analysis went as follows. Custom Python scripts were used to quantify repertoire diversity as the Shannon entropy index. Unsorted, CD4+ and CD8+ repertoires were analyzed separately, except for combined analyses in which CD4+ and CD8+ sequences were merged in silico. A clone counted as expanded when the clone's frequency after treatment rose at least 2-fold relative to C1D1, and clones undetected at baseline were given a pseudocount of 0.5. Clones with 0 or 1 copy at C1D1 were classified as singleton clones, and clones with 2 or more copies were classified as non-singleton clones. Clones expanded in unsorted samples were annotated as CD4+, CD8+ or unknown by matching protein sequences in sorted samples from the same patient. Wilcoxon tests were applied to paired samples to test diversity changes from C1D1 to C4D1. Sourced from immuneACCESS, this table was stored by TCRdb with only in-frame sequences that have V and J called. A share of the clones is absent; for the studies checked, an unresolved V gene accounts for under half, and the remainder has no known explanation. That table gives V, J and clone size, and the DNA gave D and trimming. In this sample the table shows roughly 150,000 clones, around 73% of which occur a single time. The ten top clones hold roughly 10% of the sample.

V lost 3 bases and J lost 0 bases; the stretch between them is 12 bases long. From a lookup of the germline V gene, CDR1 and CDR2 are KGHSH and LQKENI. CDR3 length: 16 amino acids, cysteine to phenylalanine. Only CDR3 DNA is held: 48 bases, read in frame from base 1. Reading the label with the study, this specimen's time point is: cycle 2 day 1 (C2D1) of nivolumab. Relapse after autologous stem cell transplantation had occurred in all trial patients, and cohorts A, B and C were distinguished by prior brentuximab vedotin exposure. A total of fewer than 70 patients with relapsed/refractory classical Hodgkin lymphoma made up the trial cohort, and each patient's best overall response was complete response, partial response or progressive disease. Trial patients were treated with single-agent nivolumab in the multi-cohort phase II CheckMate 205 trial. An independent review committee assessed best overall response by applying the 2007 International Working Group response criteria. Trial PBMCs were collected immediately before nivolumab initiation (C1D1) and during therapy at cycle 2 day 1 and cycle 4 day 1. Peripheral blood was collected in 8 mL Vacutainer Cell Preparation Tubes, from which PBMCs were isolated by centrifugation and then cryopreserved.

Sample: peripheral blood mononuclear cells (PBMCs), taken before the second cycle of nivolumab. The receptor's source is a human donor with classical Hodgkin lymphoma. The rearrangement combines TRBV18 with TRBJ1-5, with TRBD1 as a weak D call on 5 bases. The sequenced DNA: TGTGCCAGCTCACCCCGTGGGGGGAATAGCAATCAGCCCCAGCATTTT. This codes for CASSPRGGNSNQPQHF.